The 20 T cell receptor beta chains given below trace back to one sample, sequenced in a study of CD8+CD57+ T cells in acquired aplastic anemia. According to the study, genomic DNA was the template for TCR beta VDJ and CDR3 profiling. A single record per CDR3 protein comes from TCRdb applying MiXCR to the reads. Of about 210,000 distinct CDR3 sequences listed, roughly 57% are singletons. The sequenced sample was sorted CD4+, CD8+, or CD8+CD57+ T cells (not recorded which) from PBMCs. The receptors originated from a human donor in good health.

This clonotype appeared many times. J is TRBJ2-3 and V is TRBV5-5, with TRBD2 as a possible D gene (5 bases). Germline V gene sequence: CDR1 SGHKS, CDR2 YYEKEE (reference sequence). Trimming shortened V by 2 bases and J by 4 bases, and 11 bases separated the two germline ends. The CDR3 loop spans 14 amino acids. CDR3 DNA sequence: TGTGCCAGCAGCTTTCCGGGAATCGCAGATACGCAGTATTTT. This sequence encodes CASSFPGIADTQYF.

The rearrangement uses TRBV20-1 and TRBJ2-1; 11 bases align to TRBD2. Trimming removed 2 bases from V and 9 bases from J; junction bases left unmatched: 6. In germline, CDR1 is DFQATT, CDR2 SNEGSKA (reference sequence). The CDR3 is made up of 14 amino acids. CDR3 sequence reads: CSARSLAGELEQFF. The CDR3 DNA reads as TGCAGTGCTAGATCACTAGCGGGGGAACTTGAGCAGTTCTTC.

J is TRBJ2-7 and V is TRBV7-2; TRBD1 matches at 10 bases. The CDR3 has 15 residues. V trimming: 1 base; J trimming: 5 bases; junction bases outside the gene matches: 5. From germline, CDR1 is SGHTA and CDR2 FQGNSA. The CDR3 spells CASSLVTGTGDEQYF. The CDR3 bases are TGTGCCAGCAGCTTAGTGACAGGGACAGGGGACGAGCAGTACTTC.

The CDR3 DNA reads TGCGCCAGCAGCCAAGGAGGCGGGGCCGAGCAGTACTTC. Translated: CASSQGGGAEQYF. The rearrangement uses TRBV4-1 and TRBJ2-7; D perhaps matches TRBD2 (6 bases). V lost 1 base and J 6 bases, leaving 10 bases between the germline ends. The CDR3 runs 13 residues. Per germline, CDR1 MGHRA and CDR2 YSYEKL.

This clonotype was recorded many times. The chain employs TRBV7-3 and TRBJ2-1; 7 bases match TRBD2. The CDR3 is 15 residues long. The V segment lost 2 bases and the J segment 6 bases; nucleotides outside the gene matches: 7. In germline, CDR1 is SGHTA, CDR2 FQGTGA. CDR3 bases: TGTGCCAGCAGCTTAGCGGGAGTCGGGGTCAATGAGCAGTTCTTC. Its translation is CASSLAGVGVNEQFF.

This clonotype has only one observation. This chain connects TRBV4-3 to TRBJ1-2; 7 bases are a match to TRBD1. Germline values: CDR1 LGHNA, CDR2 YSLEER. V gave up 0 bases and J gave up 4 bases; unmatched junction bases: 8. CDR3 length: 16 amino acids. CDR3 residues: CASSQDRGWDVYGYTF. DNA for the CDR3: TGCGCCAGCAGCCAAGACAGGGGGTGGGATGTCTATGGCTACACCTTC.

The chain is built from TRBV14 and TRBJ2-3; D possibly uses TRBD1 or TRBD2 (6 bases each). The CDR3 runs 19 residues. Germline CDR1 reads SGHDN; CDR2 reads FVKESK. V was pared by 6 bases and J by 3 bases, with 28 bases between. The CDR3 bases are TGTGCCAGCAGTAACCGACAGGCCTTCTTGGGGCTAGCGACAGATACGCAGTATTTT. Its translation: CASSNRQAFLGLATDTQYF.

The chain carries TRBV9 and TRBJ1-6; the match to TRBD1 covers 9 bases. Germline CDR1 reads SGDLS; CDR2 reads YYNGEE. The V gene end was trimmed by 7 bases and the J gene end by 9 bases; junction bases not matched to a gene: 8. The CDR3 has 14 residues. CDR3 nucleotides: TGTGCCAGCGTCGAAACAGGGGGCGGTTCACCCCTCCACTTT. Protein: CASVETGGGSPLHF. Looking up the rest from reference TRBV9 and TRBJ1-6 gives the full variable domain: DSGVTQTPKHLITATGQRVTLRCSPRSGDLSVYWYQQSLDQGLQFLIQYYNGEERAKGNILERFSAQQFPDLHSELNLSSLELGDSALYFCASVETGGGSPLHFGNGTRLTVT.

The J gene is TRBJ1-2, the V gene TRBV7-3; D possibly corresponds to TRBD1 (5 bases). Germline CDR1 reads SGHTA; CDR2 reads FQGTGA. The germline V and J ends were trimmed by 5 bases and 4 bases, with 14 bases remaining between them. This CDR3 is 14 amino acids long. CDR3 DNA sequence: TGTGCCAGCAGCCAAGCCGGGACGAGCTATGGCTACACCTTC. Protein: CASSQAGTSYGYTF.

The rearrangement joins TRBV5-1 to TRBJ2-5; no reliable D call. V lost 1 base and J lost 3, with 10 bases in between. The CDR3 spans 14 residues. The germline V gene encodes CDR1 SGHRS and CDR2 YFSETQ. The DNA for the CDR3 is TGCGCCAGCAGCTTGTTTCCGGGCGAAGAGACCCAGTACTTC. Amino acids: CASSLFPGEETQYF.

The chain's CDR3 is CASSLGLAGDSYEQYF. The CDR3 DNA follows: TGCGCCAGCAGCTTGGGGCTAGCGGGTGACTCCTACGAGCAGTACTTC. The chain recombines TRBV5-1 with TRBJ2-7, with 8 bases that match TRBD2. Trimming took 0 bases from V and 0 from J; bases not matched to a gene: 5. The CDR3 is made up of 16 amino acids. CDR1 is SGHRS and CDR2 is YFSETQ in the germline V gene. Full variable domain (rest looked up from reference TRBV5-1 and TRBJ2-7): KAGVTQTPRYLIKTRGQQVTLSCSPISGHRSVSWYQQTPGQGLQFLFEYFSETQRNKGNFPGRFSGRQFSNSRSEMNVSTLELGDSALYLCASSLGLAGDSYEQYFGPGTRLTVT.

The chain's CDR3 is CASSPQGKGGEQYF. The DNA for the CDR3 is TGTGCCAGCAGCCCACAGGGGAAAGGAGGCGAGCAGTACTTC. This rearrangement joins TRBV6-5 to TRBJ2-7; 7 bases fit TRBD1. In germline, CDR1 is MNHEY, CDR2 SVGAGI. After removal of 6 bases from V and 6 bases from J, the junction contained 11 bases not matched to a gene. This CDR3 is built from 14 residues.

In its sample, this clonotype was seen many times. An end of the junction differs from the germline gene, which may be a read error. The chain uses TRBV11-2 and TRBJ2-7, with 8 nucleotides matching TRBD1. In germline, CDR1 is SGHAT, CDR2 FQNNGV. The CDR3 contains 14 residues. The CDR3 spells CASSLVQGARVGDF. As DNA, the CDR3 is TGTGCCAGCAGCTTAGTCCAGGGGGCGCGGGTGGGGGACTTC.

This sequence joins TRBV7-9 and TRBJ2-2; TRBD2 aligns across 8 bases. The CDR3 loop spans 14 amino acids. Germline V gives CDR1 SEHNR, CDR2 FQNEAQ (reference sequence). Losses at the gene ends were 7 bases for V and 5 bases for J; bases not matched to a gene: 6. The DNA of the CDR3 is TGTGCCAGCACCCGGGGGGGGCGAACCGGGGAGCTGTTTTTT. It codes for CASTRGGRTGELFF.

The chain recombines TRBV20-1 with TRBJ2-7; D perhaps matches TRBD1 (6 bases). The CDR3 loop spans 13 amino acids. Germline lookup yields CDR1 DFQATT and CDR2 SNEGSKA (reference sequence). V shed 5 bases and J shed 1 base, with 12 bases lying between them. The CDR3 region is CSARGQRSYEQYF. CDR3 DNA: TGCAGTGCTCGTGGACAGAGGTCCTACGAGCAGTACTTC.

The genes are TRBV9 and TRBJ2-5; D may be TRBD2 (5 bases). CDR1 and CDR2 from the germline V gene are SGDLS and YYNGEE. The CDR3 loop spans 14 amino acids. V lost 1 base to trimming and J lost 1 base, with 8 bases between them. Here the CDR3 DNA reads TGTGCCAGCAGCGTATTCGCGGGCCAAGAGACCCAGTACTTC. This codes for CASSVFAGQETQYF. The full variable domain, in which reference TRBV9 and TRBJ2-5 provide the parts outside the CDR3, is DSGVTQTPKHLITATGQRVTLRCSPRSGDLSVYWYQQSLDQGLQFLIQYYNGEERAKGNILERFSAQQFPDLHSELNLSSLELGDSALYFCASSVFAGQETQYFGPGTRLLVL.

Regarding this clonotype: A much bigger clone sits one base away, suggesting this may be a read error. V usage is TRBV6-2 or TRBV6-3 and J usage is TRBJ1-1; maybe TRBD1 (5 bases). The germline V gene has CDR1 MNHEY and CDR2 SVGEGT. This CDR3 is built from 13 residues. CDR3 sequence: CASRGIPDTEALF. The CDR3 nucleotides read TGTGCCAGCCGGGGGATTCCTGACACTGAAGCTCTCTTT.

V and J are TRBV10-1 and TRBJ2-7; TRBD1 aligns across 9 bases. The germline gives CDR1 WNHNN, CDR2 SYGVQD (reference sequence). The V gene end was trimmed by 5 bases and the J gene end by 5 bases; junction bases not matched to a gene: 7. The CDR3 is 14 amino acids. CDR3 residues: CASSNTRDRDEQYF. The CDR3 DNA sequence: TGCGCCAGCAGTAATACCCGGGACAGGGACGAGCAGTACTTC.

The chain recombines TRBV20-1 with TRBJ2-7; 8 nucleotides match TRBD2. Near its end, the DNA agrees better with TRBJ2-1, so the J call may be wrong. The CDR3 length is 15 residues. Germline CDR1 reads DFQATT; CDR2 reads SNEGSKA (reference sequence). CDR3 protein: CSASRLAGGYNEQFF. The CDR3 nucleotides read TGCAGTGCTTCTCGACTGGCGGGGGGTTACAATGAGCAGTTCTTC.

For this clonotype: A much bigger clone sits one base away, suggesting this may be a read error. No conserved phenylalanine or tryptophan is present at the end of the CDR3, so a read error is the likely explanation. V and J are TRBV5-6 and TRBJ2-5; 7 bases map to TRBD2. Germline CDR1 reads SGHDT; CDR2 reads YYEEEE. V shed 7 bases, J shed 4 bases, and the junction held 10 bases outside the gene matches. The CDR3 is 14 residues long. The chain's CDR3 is CASLERGARETQYS. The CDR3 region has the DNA TGTGCCAGCCTCGAGCGGGGCGCGCGAGAGACCCAGTACTCC.